Below, 25 T cell receptor beta chains from the same sample are listed, as sequenced in a study of T cells in Graves' hyperthyroidism and ophthalmopathy. TCR beta CDR3 region amplification was performed from RNA transcripts. Researchers ran a first-round RT-PCR on the TCR CDR3 using the HTBI primer set. MiXCR, applied by TCRdb to the multiplex PCR reads, yields one record per CDR3 protein. The repertoire holds approximately 420,000 distinct CDR3 sequences, with roughly 13% as singletons. Sequenced sample: blood. The origin of the receptors is a woman under 30 with Graves' hyperthyroidism.

The chain is built from TRBV19 and TRBJ1-2; D gene uncertain. Germline loops: CDR1 LNHDA, CDR2 SQIVND (reference sequence). V lost 3 bases and J lost 3, with 8 bases in between. CDR3 length: 13 amino acids. CDR3 DNA sequence: TGTGCCAGTAGTATGGAACTCCACTATGGCTACACCTTC. This encodes CASSMELHYGYTF.

This clonotype was observed many times. The V gene is TRBV20-1, the J gene TRBJ2-7, with TRBD2 matching 8 bases. The CDR3 is 15 amino acids. The junction had 7 bases not matched to a gene; V was cut back by 3 bases and J by 0 bases. CDR1 is DFQATT, CDR2 SNEGSKA, per germline (reference sequence). In nucleotides, the CDR3 is TGCAGTGCTAGGCTTAGCGGGACCCCCTCCTACGAGCAGTACTTC. It yields the protein CSARLSGTPSYEQYF.

This clonotype was counted ten times or more. J is TRBJ2-7 and V is TRBV5-1; 7 nucleotides match TRBD1. The CDR3 covers 15 residues. Germline V CDR1 and CDR2: SGHRS, YFSETQ. The V gene end was trimmed by 4 bases and the J gene end by 1 base; junction bases not matched to a gene: 8. As DNA, the CDR3 is TGCGCCAGCAGCCTGAACTTGGACAGGTCCTACGAGCAGTACTTC. Amino acid sequence: CASSLNLDRSYEQYF.

This clonotype was observed at least ten times. This chain connects TRBV15 to TRBJ2-1; 9 bases are a match to TRBD2. V lost 0 bases, J lost 0 bases, and 6 bases stayed unmatched. In germline, CDR1 is LNHNV, CDR2 YYDKDF (reference sequence). The CDR3 extends over 18 amino acids. CDR3 protein: CATSRDLTSGSSYNEQFF. CDR3 coding DNA: TGTGCCACCAGCAGAGATCTGACTAGCGGAAGCTCCTACAATGAGCAGTTCTTC.

This clonotype showed up just a few times. The chain has TRBV20-1 and TRBJ1-1; weak D call: TRBD1 (5 bases). V lost 3 bases, J lost 3 bases, and 11 bases lay in between. The CDR3 covers 13 residues. The germline V gene encodes CDR1 DFQATT and CDR2 SNEGSKA (reference sequence). The CDR3 DNA reads as TGCAGTGCTAGGTCGGGGGTCGACACTGAAGCTTTCTTT. It is translated as CSARSGVDTEAFF.

This clonotype was found many times. CDR3 in DNA: TGTGCCAGCAGTACCAGTGAAAACACTGAAGCTTTCTTT. This sequence encodes CASSTSENTEAFF. The rearrangement joins TRBV28 to TRBJ1-1, with D unclear. The CDR3 length is 13 residues. Germline V lookup: CDR1 MDHEN, CDR2 SYDVKM. With 5 bases removed from V and 2 bases from J, the gap between germline ends came to 9 bases.

For this clonotype: A single base separates this from a much larger clone, so it may be a read error. This rearrangement joins TRBV7-9 to TRBJ1-1, with a tentative D call TRBD1 (6 bases). V lost 0 bases and J 4 bases, leaving 12 bases between the germline ends. Germline V gene sequence: CDR1 SEHNR, CDR2 FQNEAQ (reference sequence). CDR3 length: 15 amino acids. CDR3 DNA: TGTGCCAGCAGCTTAGCGCGAGAAGGGGGCACTGAAGCTTTCTTT. This gives the protein CASSLAREGGTEAFF.

This clonotype has just a few counts. V is TRBV7-9 and J is TRBJ2-1, with 9 bases matching TRBD1. Germline V CDR1 and CDR2: SEHNR, FQNEAQ (reference sequence). The CDR3 length is 18 residues. The junction had 16 bases not matched to a gene; V was cut back by 7 bases and J by 3 bases. Here the CDR3 DNA reads TGTGCCAGCACCAATAGTTTGGGACAGGGTTCGGGCTACAATGAGCAGTTCTTC. Its protein product is CASTNSLGQGSGYNEQFF. Full variable domain (outside the CDR3, taken from reference TRBV7-9 and TRBJ2-1): DTGVSQNPRHKITKRGQNVTFRCDPISEHNRLYWYRQTLGQGPEFLTYFQNEAQLEKSRLLSDRFSAERPKGSFSTLEIQRTEQGDSAMYLCASTNSLGQGSGYNEQFFGPGTRLTVL.

This clonotype was observed a few times. The V and J genes are TRBV18 and TRBJ1-2; a possible D gene is TRBD1 (6 bases). V lost 0 bases to trimming and J lost 4 bases, with 15 bases between them. CDR3 length: 16 residues. The germline gives CDR1 KGHSH, CDR2 LQKENI. The CDR3 nucleotides read TGTGCCAGCTCACCACCGAGTATAGGGGGGAGCTATGGCTACACCTTC. This sequence encodes CASSPPSIGGSYGYTF.

In its sample, this clonotype was seen many times. The chain joins TRBV5-1 to TRBJ1-6; 7 positions agree with TRBD1. With 3 bases clipped from V and 7 bases from J, the junction kept 4 bases outside the gene matches. The CDR3 totals 14 residues. Germline V gene lookup returns CDR1 SGHRS and CDR2 YFSETQ. CDR3 region: CASSSGTENSPLHF. Here the CDR3 DNA reads TGCGCCAGCAGCTCCGGGACAGAGAATTCACCCCTCCACTTT.

In its sample, this clonotype was seen a few times. This sequence may be a read error, since a much larger clone differs from it by one base. This chain links TRBV28 with TRBJ1-2; no clear D gene. The V gene's germline CDR1 is MDHEN and CDR2 SYDVKM. The CDR3 is 13 amino acids. CDR3 bases: TGTGCCAGCAGTTATTTCCGGCACTATGGCTACATCTTC. The encoded protein is CASSYFRHYGYIF.

This clonotype was observed many times. CDR3 sequence reads: CASSLRTSALKVGTDTQYF. The CDR3 bases are TGTGCCAGCAGTCTTAGGACTAGCGCGTTAAAAGTGGGAACAGATACGCAGTATTTT. This chain connects TRBV28 to TRBJ2-3, with TRBD2 identical over 9 bases. Germline V gives CDR1 MDHEN, CDR2 SYDVKM. This CDR3 contains 19 residues. V shed 5 bases, J shed 3 bases, and the junction held 18 bases outside the gene matches.

This clonotype showed up many times. The chain uses TRBV5-4 and TRBJ2-7, with 7 positions matching TRBD2. CDR3 length: 15 amino acids. Trimming cost V 3 bases and J 5 bases; bases outside gene matches: 11. Per the germline V gene, CDR1 is SGHNT and CDR2 is YYREEE (reference sequence). Here the CDR3 DNA reads TGTGCCAGCAGCTACCAGACGGGACTACATCACGAGCAGTACTTC. Translated: CASSYQTGLHHEQYF.

This clonotype came up many times. An end of the junction does not agree with germline; a read error may underlie this. The gene calls are TRBV7-7 and TRBJ2-5; 8 nucleotides agree with TRBD2. Germline V CDR1 and CDR2: SSHAT, FNYEAQ (reference sequence). The CDR3 totals 15 residues. The CDR3 sequence: CASTKGLARQETQYF. The CDR3 bases are TGTGCTAGCACCAAAGGACTAGCCCGCCAAGAGACCCAGTACTTC.

This clonotype has only a few counts. The genes are TRBV6-2 or TRBV6-3 and TRBJ2-2, with 7 bases fitting TRBD1. The germline V gene has CDR1 MNHEY and CDR2 SVGEGT. Trimming took 4 bases from V and 6 from J; bases not matched to a gene: 8. The CDR3 runs 15 residues. CDR3 sequence: CASSSDRARAGELFF. CDR3 nucleotide sequence: TGTGCCAGCAGTTCCGACAGGGCGCGCGCCGGGGAGCTGTTTTTT.

This clonotype was observed a few times. The V and J genes are TRBV27 and TRBJ2-3; the match to TRBD1 covers 11 bases. There are 14 residues in the CDR3. V shed 10 bases and J 4 bases; nucleotides not matched to a gene: 7. Germline assignment: CDR1 MNHEY and CDR2 SMNVEV (reference sequence). CDR3 residues: CATSGDRGSDTQYF. The CDR3, as DNA: TGTGCCACCTCCGGGGACAGGGGGTCAGATACGCAGTATTTT.

The sample holds a few counts of this clonotype. The J gene is TRBJ1-5, the V gene TRBV20-1, with 7 bases fitting TRBD1. CDR3 length equals 15 residues. The J segment lost 3 bases and the V segment lost 2 bases, leaving 7 bases of the junction unmatched. CDR1 and CDR2 (germline): DFQATT, SNEGSKA (reference sequence). CDR3 amino acids: CSARNPGQNNQPQHF. The CDR3 region has the DNA TGCAGTGCTAGAAACCCGGGACAGAACAATCAGCCCCAGCATTTT.

This clonotype has just one count. V gene TRBV9 combines with J gene TRBJ2-7; the D gene is possibly TRBD2 (6 bases). Germline V gene lookup returns CDR1 SGDLS and CDR2 YYNGEE. This CDR3 is 15 amino acids long. V was clipped by 0 bases and J by 1 base, with 11 bases between them. The CDR3 DNA is TGTGCCAGCAGCGTAGATGGGGCGGGGTCCTACGAGCAGTACTTC. Translation gives CASSVDGAGSYEQYF.

In this sample, this clonotype turned up a few times. V is TRBV5-6 and J is TRBJ2-1; 11 bases are a match to TRBD2. Germline V gene data show CDR1 as SGHDT and CDR2 as YYEEEE. The CDR3 covers 17 residues. J lost 4 bases, V lost 0 bases, and 6 bases had no gene match. CDR3 residues: CASSLGTSGSLYNEQFF. CDR3 sequence (DNA): TGTGCCAGCAGCTTGGGAACTAGCGGGAGTCTTTACAATGAGCAGTTCTTC. Variable domain in full (rest from reference TRBV5-6 and TRBJ2-1): DAGVTQSPTHLIKTRGQQVTLRCSPKSGHDTVSWYQQALGQGPQFIFQYYEEEERQRGNFPDRFSGHQFPNYSSELNVNALLLGDSALYLCASSLGTSGSLYNEQFFGPGTRLTVL.

This chain connects TRBV12-3 or TRBV12-4 to TRBJ2-3; no definite D call. The CDR3 spans 15 residues. V lost 4 bases to trimming and J lost 4 bases, with 15 bases between them. The CDR3: CASSSLTSASDTQYF. In DNA, the CDR3 is TGTGCCAGCAGTTCACTGACATCGGCCTCAGATACGCAGTATTTT.

This clonotype came up a few times. The chain combines TRBV12-3 or TRBV12-4 with TRBJ1-3; 8 bases map to TRBD1. The CDR3 length is 14 residues. Trimming removed 6 bases from V and 1 base from J; junction bases left unmatched: 2. The CDR3 protein is CASRGDRSGNTIYF. The CDR3 DNA follows: TGTGCCAGCAGAGGGGACAGGTCTGGAAACACCATATATTTT.

V gene TRBV6-1 combines with J gene TRBJ1-3; D gene uncertain. Germline CDR1 reads MNHNS; CDR2 reads SASEGT. The CDR3 spans 14 residues. Trimming cost V 11 bases and J 0 bases, with 14 bases left between them. CDR3 DNA sequence: TGTGCCTCCCGAAGGGTGGTCTCTGGAAACACCATATATTTT. Protein: CASRRVVSGNTIYF.

This clonotype was picked up a small number of times. The chain uses TRBV20-1 and TRBJ2-1; D not certain. The CDR3 consists of 15 residues. Germline lookup yields CDR1 DFQATT and CDR2 SNEGSKA (reference sequence). The V end lost 3 bases, the J end lost 8 bases, and 20 bases lay between the germline ends. The CDR3 nucleotides are TGCAGTGCTAGGGTCTGGGCGAGGAGTTTGGATGAGCAGTTCTTC. Protein product: CSARVWARSLDEQFF.

This clonotype was found many times. This rearrangement joins TRBV28 to TRBJ1-2; 9 bases are shared with TRBD1. V was clipped by 6 bases and J by 4 bases; unmatched bases: 9. The germline V gene encodes CDR1 MDHEN and CDR2 SYDVKM. The CDR3 is made up of 15 amino acids. The CDR3 bases are TGTGCCAGCAGCTTAGGGGGACAGGGAATCTATGGCTACACCTTC. This encodes CASSLGGQGIYGYTF.

This clonotype came up many times. The chain joins TRBV27 to TRBJ1-1; no clear D gene. This CDR3 spans 13 amino acids. Germline loops: CDR1 MNHEY, CDR2 SMNVEV (reference sequence). V lost 3 bases and J lost 3, with 8 bases in between. CDR3: CASSFVPYTEAFF. DNA of the CDR3: TGTGCCAGCAGTTTTGTCCCATACACTGAAGCTTTCTTT.